These 14 T cell receptor beta chains were sequenced from one sample in a study of T cell responses to AZD1222 COVID-19 vaccine. The repertoire was sequenced with immunoSEQ multiplex PCR; TCRdb's copy has only in-frame clones and lacks some. The sample records around 140,000 clones, 70% to 90% being singletons. Sequenced here: peripheral blood, sampled 28 days after the second AZD1222 dose. These receptors came from an adult who received the AZD1222 COVID-19 vaccine.

The J gene is TRBJ2-1, the V gene TRBV5-1; TRBD2 aligns across 12 bases. V gave up 2 bases and J gave up 4 bases; unmatched junction bases: 10. Germline values: CDR1 SGHRS, CDR2 YFSETQ. The CDR3 is 18 amino acids. This CDR3 is CASSFSANLAGGYNEQFF. CDR3 nucleotides: TGCGCCAGCAGCTTTTCCGCCAATCTAGCGGGAGGGTACAATGAGCAGTTCTTC.

V gene TRBV6-6 combines with J gene TRBJ1-2; a weak D match, TRBD1 (5 bases). Germline CDR1 reads MNHNY; CDR2 reads SVGAGI (reference sequence). The CDR3 contains 14 residues. V was clipped by 6 bases and J by 4 bases, with 15 bases between them. CDR3 nucleotides: TGTGCCAGCAGCGACCTACCTGACAGCTATGGCTACACCTTC. It yields the protein CASSDLPDSYGYTF.

J is TRBJ1-4 and V is TRBV24-1, with 7 nucleotides matching TRBD1. The CDR3 contains 15 residues. The V gene end was trimmed by 4 bases and the J gene end by 4 bases; junction bases not matched to a gene: 5. Looked up from germline, CDR1 is KGHDR and CDR2 is SFDVKD. The CDR3 reads CATSDPGQFNEKLFF. The CDR3 DNA is TGTGCCACCAGTGACCCGGGACAGTTTAATGAAAAACTGTTTTTT.

CDR3 protein: CAISEPGQGPYEQYF. CDR3 DNA: TGTGCCATCAGTGAGCCTGGACAGGGGCCGTACGAGCAGTACTTC. The chain has TRBV10-3 and TRBJ2-7; 9 bases align to TRBD1. The CDR3 is made up of 15 amino acids. Germline V lookup: CDR1 ENHRY, CDR2 SYGVKD. Germline trimming cut 2 bases from V and 4 bases from J; bases unmatched to any gene: 6.

The sample holds a few counts of this clone. The chain links TRBV12-5 to TRBJ1-3; the D is unclear. V lost 4 bases to trimming and J lost 4 bases, with 17 bases between them. The CDR3 covers 16 residues. Germline CDR1 is LGHNT and CDR2 is FRNRAP. Here the CDR3 DNA reads TGTGCTAGTGGTTCCCCCGGGCTGCTCAGAGGAAACACCATATATTTT. Residues: CASGSPGLLRGNTIYF.

The chain has TRBV5-4 and TRBJ2-7; D gene unclear. CDR3 size: 13 residues. Trimming removed 0 bases from V and 2 bases from J, with 6 bases in between. CDR1 and CDR2 (germline): SGHNT, YYREEE (reference sequence). In nucleotides, the CDR3 is TGTGCCAGCAGCTTGGATGGGGCCTACGAGCAGTACTTC. It encodes CASSLDGAYEQYF.

V usage is TRBV18 and J usage is TRBJ1-2, with D possibly matching TRBD1 (6 bases). The CDR3 is 15 residues long. V lost 5 bases to trimming and J lost 2 bases, with 15 bases between them. Germline V gene data show CDR1 as KGHSH and CDR2 as LQKENI. The CDR3 DNA is TGTGCCAGCTCATCACTGGCAGGGGACAACTATGGCTACACCTTC. Amino acids: CASSSLAGDNYGYTF. Filled out from reference TRBV18 and TRBJ1-2, the complete variable domain reads NAGVMQNPRHLVRRRGQEARLRCSPMKGHSHVYWYRQLPEEGLKFMVYLQKENIIDESGMPKERFSAEFPKEGPSILRIQQVVRGDSAAYFCASSSLAGDNYGYTFGSGTRLTVV.

This chain links TRBV14 with TRBJ2-5; D tentatively reads TRBD1 or TRBD2 (5 bases each). Germline V gene sequence: CDR1 SGHDN, CDR2 FVKESK. This CDR3 has 14 residues. Trimming stripped 4 bases from V and 1 base from J, with 10 bases between. The CDR3 DNA reads as TGTGCCAGCAGCCCACTCGGGGCCCAAGAGACCCAGTACTTC. Protein sequence: CASSPLGAQETQYF.

V and J are TRBV15 and TRBJ1-2; no clear D. The V end lost 0 bases, the J end lost 8 bases, and 22 bases lay between the germline ends. The germline V gene encodes CDR1 LNHNV and CDR2 YYDKDF (reference sequence). The CDR3 has 17 amino acids. The CDR3 sequence: CATSRDMVGSRNTGYTF. In DNA form, the CDR3 reads TGTGCCACCAGCAGAGATATGGTGGGGTCGCGGAATACCGGCTACACCTTC.

This chain uses TRBV4-2 with TRBJ2-5; the D gene is possibly TRBD1 (6 bases). Germline values: CDR1 LGHNA, CDR2 YNFKEQ. Trimming stripped 4 bases from V and 5 bases from J, with 14 bases between. The CDR3 is 14 amino acids. The CDR3 loop is CASSPPGVTETQYF. The CDR3 nucleotides are TGTGCCAGCAGCCCTCCAGGGGTGACGGAGACCCAGTACTTC.

The chain carries TRBV2 and TRBJ2-1; 11 nucleotides align to TRBD1. Germline V gene data show CDR1 as SNHLY and CDR2 as FYNNEI. Germline trimming cut 6 bases from V and 5 bases from J; bases unmatched to any gene: 3. The CDR3 has 14 amino acids. Written as DNA, the CDR3 is TGTGCCAGCAGCGGACAGGGGGCAGACAATGAGCAGTTCTTC. Amino acids: CASSGQGADNEQFF.

This chain connects TRBV6-6 to TRBJ2-7, with TRBD1 matching over 7 bases. V lost 7 bases, J lost 1 base, and 7 bases stayed unmatched. Per germline, CDR1 MNHNY and CDR2 SVGAGI (reference sequence). There are 14 residues in the CDR3. The CDR3 loop is CASIAQGKSYEQYF. The CDR3 DNA is TGTGCCAGCATAGCACAGGGGAAGTCCTACGAGCAGTACTTC.

This chain joins TRBV7-8 and TRBJ1-4; TRBD1 agrees at 7 bases. The J segment lost 13 bases and the V segment lost 4 bases, leaving 18 bases of the junction unmatched. The germline CDR1 and CDR2 sequences are SGHVS and FQNEAQ. The length of the CDR3 is 16 residues. The CDR3 here is CASSSRGQVVGGVLFF. The CDR3 coding sequence is TGTGCCAGCAGCTCCCGAGGACAGGTCGTTGGAGGTGTACTGTTTTTT.

V is TRBV10-3 and J is TRBJ1-1; D may be TRBD1 (5 bases). The CDR3 has 14 residues. The germline V gene has CDR1 ENHRY and CDR2 SYGVKD. V was shortened by 0 bases and J by 2 bases, with 7 bases between the two germline ends. The DNA of the CDR3 is TGTGCCATCAGTGAGTCAGGGGTAAACACTGAAGCTTTCTTT. This codes for CAISESGVNTEAFF.